The 17 T cell receptor beta chains listed next were all sequenced from one sample in a study of radiotherapy plus CTLA-4 blockade in lung cancer. The table came from immunoSEQ multiplex PCR; TCRdb's copy has only in-frame clones and leaves some out. Of more than 55,000 clones in the sample, roughly four fifths are singletons; the top ten hold roughly 6.7%. The sequenced sample was peripheral blood, obtained from a patient treated with radiotherapy plus ipilimumab. Source of these receptors: a human donor with non-small cell lung cancer whose response to radiotherapy plus ipilimumab could not be evaluated.

In the case of this clone: One end of the junction varies from germline; a read error may be responsible. The V and J genes are TRBV18 and TRBJ1-2; no clear D gene. There are 14 residues in the CDR3. CDR1 and CDR2 (germline): KGHSH, LQKENI. CDR3 sequence reads: CASLPPNSNYGYTF. The DNA of the CDR3 is TGTGCCAGCTTACCACCGAACAGTAACTATGGCTACACCTTC.

The chain combines TRBV29-1 with TRBJ1-1; 12 bases line up with TRBD1. The trim removed 1 base at V and 4 bases at J, leaving 7 bases unmatched. In germline, CDR1 is SQVTM, CDR2 ANQGSEA. The CDR3 consists of 16 residues. CDR3 nucleotides: TGCAGCGTTGAAGCGAGGGACAGGGGGCGAAGCACTGAAGCTTTCTTT. As protein: CSVEARDRGRSTEAFF.

V and J are TRBV5-1 and TRBJ1-2; D is perhaps TRBD1 (6 bases). Trimming cost V 0 bases and J 4 bases, with 16 bases left between them. Germline V gene sequence: CDR1 SGHRS, CDR2 YFSETQ. CDR3 length equals 16 residues. CDR3 in DNA: TGCGCCAGCAGCTTGGCAGGGACACCTGGGGCCTATGGCTACACCTTC. This translates into CASSLAGTPGAYGYTF.

Within the sample, this clone is large (0.1 to 1%). The rearrangement uses TRBV4-3 and TRBJ2-1; D is possibly TRBD1 (5 bases). Trimming pared 1 base from V and 6 bases from J, leaving 13 bases between. The CDR3 totals 15 residues. In germline, CDR1 is LGHNA, CDR2 YSLEER. The CDR3 is CASSQGQGWANEQFF. DNA of the CDR3: TGCGCCAGCAGCCAAGGCCAGGGATGGGCCAATGAGCAGTTCTTC.

The J gene is TRBJ2-5, the V gene TRBV25-1, with a possible D match to TRBD2 (6 bases). The CDR3 runs 18 residues. CDR1 and CDR2 (germline): MGHDK, SYGVNS. V was clipped by 0 bases and J by 5 bases, with 22 bases between them. The CDR3 reads CASSEYPGGDGLSETQYF. CDR3 bases: TGTGCCAGCAGTGAATATCCGGGCGGGGACGGGCTGAGCGAGACCCAGTACTTC.

The gene calls are TRBV4-2 and TRBJ1-4; D is ambiguous. The CDR3 loop spans 13 amino acids. Trimming left V 5 bases short and J 8 bases short, with 12 bases between. CDR1 LGHNA and CDR2 YNFKEQ come from the germline V gene. The CDR3 DNA reads as TGTGCCAGCAGCACCTCTCCCGAGGAAAAACTGTTTTTT. Translation gives CASSTSPEEKLFF.

The J gene is TRBJ1-2, the V gene TRBV5-4; 11 bases are a match to TRBD1. This CDR3 is 14 amino acids long. The germline V gene has CDR1 SGHNT and CDR2 YYREEE (reference sequence). V lost 4 bases and J lost 4; bases outside the gene matches: 3. The chain's CDR3 is CASSPGTGGYGYTF. In DNA, the CDR3 is TGTGCCAGCAGCCCCGGGACAGGGGGCTATGGCTACACCTTC.

The chain joins TRBV7-9 to TRBJ1-3; a weak D match, TRBD1 (6 bases). Trimming stripped 4 bases from V and 6 bases from J, with 10 bases between. The CDR3 is 13 residues long. CDR1 and CDR2 (germline): SEHNR, FQNEAQ (reference sequence). CDR3: CASSYDRLNTIYF. Written as DNA, the CDR3 is TGTGCCAGCAGCTACGACAGGTTAAACACCATATATTTT.

J is TRBJ2-5 and V is TRBV5-1; 8 positions agree with TRBD1. Trimming cost V 0 bases and J 4 bases; bases outside gene matches: 8. The CDR3 sequence is 16 residues long. Germline lookup yields CDR1 SGHRS and CDR2 YFSETQ. The CDR3 is CASSLERTGIGETQYF. CDR3 nucleotides: TGCGCCAGCAGCTTGGAAAGGACAGGGATTGGAGAGACCCAGTACTTC.

The J gene is TRBJ2-1, the V gene TRBV7-2, with D tentatively TRBD1 (6 bases). This CDR3 has 14 residues. V was pared by 5 bases and J by 6 bases, with 14 bases between. Germline V CDR1 and CDR2: SGHTA, FQGNSA. The CDR3, as DNA: TGTGCCAGCAGCCCGGACAGTCGGGTCAATGAGCAGTTCTTC. Translated, it gives CASSPDSRVNEQFF.

This rearrangement joins TRBV6-1 to TRBJ1-2; 10 bases match TRBD1. J was trimmed by 4 bases and V by 6 bases; bases with no gene match: 5. The CDR3 totals 14 residues. Per the germline V gene, CDR1 is MNHNS and CDR2 is SASEGT. Here the CDR3 reads CASRGTGVVYGYTF. In DNA form, the CDR3 reads TGTGCCAGCAGGGGGACAGGGGTGGTCTATGGCTACACCTTC.

This clone occurred once. The chain uses TRBV15 and TRBJ1-3; TRBD1 matches 7 bases. V lost 4 bases, J lost 3 bases, and 6 bases stayed unmatched. CDR1 is LNHNV and CDR2 is YYDKDF in the germline V gene (reference sequence). CDR3 length: 15 residues. The CDR3 DNA follows: TGTGCCACCAGCAAGAGACAGGGTGATGGAAACACCATATATTTT. This codes for CATSKRQGDGNTIYF.

This rearrangement joins TRBV20-1 to TRBJ1-1; 7 bases map to TRBD1. The CDR3 spans 11 residues. V gave up 5 bases and J gave up 4 bases; unmatched junction bases: 1. Germline values: CDR1 DFQATT, CDR2 SNEGSKA (reference sequence). The CDR3 DNA follows: TGCAGTGCTGACAGGGCCACTGAAGCTTTCTTT. Its translation: CSADRATEAFF.

The V call is TRBV4-1, the J call TRBJ2-7; the D gene is possibly TRBD2 (6 bases). Germline V CDR1 and CDR2: MGHRA, YSYEKL. The V end lost 3 bases, the J end lost 0 bases, and 12 bases lay between the germline ends. This CDR3 is built from 15 residues. CDR3 nucleotides: TGCGCCAGCAGCCACACGGTCGGGGGCTCCTACGAGCAGTACTTC. Its protein is CASSHTVGGSYEQYF.

CDR3 loop: CASSLRSLGTDTQYF. In nucleotides, the CDR3 is TGTGCCAGCAGCTTACGGTCCCTGGGCACAGATACGCAGTATTTT. V is TRBV7-9 and J is TRBJ2-3, with D unclear. The CDR3 loop spans 15 amino acids. With 2 bases removed from V and 1 base from J, the gap between germline ends came to 10 bases. From germline, CDR1 is SEHNR and CDR2 FQNEAQ (reference sequence). Complete variable domain (other parts from reference TRBV7-9 and TRBJ2-3): DTGVSQNPRHKITKRGQNVTFRCDPISEHNRLYWYRQTLGQGPEFLTYFQNEAQLEKSRLLSDRFSAERPKGSFSTLEIQRTEQGDSAMYLCASSLRSLGTDTQYFGPGTRLTVL.

CDR3 region: CASSSPGAGAHNEQFF. As DNA, the CDR3 is TGTGCCAGCAGCTCACCCGGGGCGGGAGCCCACAATGAGCAGTTCTTC. V and J are TRBV27 and TRBJ2-1, with TRBD2 matching over 7 bases. This CDR3 is 16 amino acids long. V lost 6 bases and J lost 5; bases outside the gene matches: 13. Germline assignment: CDR1 MNHEY and CDR2 SMNVEV (reference sequence).

This sequence joins TRBV10-2 and TRBJ2-2; no firm D call. CDR1 is WSHSY and CDR2 is SAAADI in the germline V gene. This CDR3 is built from 14 residues. The germline V and J ends were trimmed by 2 bases and 2 bases, with 6 bases remaining between them. CDR3 sequence (DNA): TGCGCCAGCAGTGAGGGCTCTAACACCGGGGAGCTGTTTTTT. Amino acids: CASSEGSNTGELFF.